This TCR beta chain was recorded in a study of regulatory T cells in long-lasting Graves disease. On the study more broadly: Patients newly diagnosed with Graves' had been on antithyroid drugs for under 3 months.

This clonotype showed up many times. Trimming pared 9 bases from V and 7 bases from J, leaving 14 bases between. The germline gives CDR1 MDHEN, CDR2 SYDVKM. This CDR3 comprises 12 residues. Time point indicated: newly diagnosed GD, antithyroid drugs for less than 3 months. Isolated PBMC RNA provided the starting material for the TCR library. Patients were enrolled at an endocrinology department in Xi'an, China. CDR3-region Arm-PCR and iRepertoire HTBI primers produced the TCR beta libraries. MiXCR was run by TCRdb on the multiplex PCR reads, yielding one entry per CDR3 protein. The sample lists roughly 400,000 distinct CDR3 sequences; around 15% were seen once. The sample was also linked to a second study, of T cells in Graves' hyperthyroidism and ophthalmopathy.

This receptor was taken from a woman under 30 with Graves disease. The source was peripheral blood mononuclear cells (PBMCs), collected at new diagnosis, from a patient treated with antithyroid drugs. The rearrangement joins TRBV28 to TRBJ2-3; D perhaps matches TRBD2 (5 bases). The CDR3 loop reads CASSAEEHTQYF. The CDR3 DNA reads as TGTGCCAGTAGCGCTGAGGAACATACGCAGTATTTT.